The entry below describes one T cell receptor (beta chain). V was cut by 5 bases and J by 0 bases, with 17 bases left in between. This CDR3 has 16 amino acids. Germline-derived CDR1 and CDR2 are SQVTM and ANQGSEA. The data derive from a study of technical replicates of blood from a few donors. Profiling relied on immunoSEQ multiplex PCR, and the TCRdb table lists in-frame clones only, not all of them. The data show 85,000 to 100,000 clones, more than 90% seen once. Source material: T cells isolated from PBMCs. The chain carries TRBV29-1 and TRBJ2-1; a possible D gene is TRBD1 (6 bases). This receptor was taken from a human donor in good health. The CDR3 sequence: CSVPHTGPRSYNEQFF. The CDR3 DNA sequence: TGCAGCGTTCCCCACACAGGGCCACGCTCCTACAATGAGCAGTTCTTC.